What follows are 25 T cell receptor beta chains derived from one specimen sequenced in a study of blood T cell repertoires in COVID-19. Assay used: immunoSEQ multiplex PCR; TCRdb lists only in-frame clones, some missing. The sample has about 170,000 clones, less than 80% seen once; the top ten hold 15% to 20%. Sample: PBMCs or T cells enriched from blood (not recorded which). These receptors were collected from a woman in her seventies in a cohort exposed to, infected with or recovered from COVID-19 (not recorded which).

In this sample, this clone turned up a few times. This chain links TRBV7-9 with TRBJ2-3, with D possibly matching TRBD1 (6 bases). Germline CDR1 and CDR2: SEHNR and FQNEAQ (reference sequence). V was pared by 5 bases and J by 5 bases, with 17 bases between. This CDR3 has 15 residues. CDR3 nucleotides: TGTGCCAGCAGCCTTAGGGGGATGGGCCTAGATACGCAGTATTTT. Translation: CASSLRGMGLDTQYF. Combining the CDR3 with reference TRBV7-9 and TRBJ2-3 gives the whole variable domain DTGVSQNPRHKITKRGQNVTFRCDPISEHNRLYWYRQTLGQGPEFLTYFQNEAQLEKSRLLSDRFSAERPKGSFSTLEIQRTEQGDSAMYLCASSLRGMGLDTQYFGPGTRLTVL.

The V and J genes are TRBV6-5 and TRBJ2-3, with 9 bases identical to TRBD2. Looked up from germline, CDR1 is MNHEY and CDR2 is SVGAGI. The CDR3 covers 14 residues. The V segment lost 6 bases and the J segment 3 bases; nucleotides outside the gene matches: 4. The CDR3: CASSPAGGTDTQYF. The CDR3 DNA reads TGTGCCAGCAGCCCAGCGGGAGGTACAGATACGCAGTATTTT.

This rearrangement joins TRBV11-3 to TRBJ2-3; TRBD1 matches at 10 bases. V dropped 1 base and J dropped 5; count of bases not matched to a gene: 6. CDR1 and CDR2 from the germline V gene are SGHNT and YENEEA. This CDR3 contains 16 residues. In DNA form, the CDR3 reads TGTGCCAGCAGCTTAGGGGCCGGGACAGGGGAAGATACGCAGTATTTT. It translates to CASSLGAGTGEDTQYF.

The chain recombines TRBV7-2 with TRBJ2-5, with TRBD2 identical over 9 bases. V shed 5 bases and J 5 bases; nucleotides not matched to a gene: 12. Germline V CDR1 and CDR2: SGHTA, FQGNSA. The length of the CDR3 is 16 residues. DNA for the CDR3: TGTGCCAGCAGCCTTCTAGCGGGATTAGATGTGGAGACCCAGTACTTC. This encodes CASSLLAGLDVETQYF.

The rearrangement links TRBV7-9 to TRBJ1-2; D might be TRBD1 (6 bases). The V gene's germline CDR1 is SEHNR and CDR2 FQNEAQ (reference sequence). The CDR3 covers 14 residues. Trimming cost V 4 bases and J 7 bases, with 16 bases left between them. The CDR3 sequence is CASSSMTGLFGYTF. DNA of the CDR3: TGTGCCAGCAGCTCTATGACAGGCCTATTTGGCTACACCTTC.

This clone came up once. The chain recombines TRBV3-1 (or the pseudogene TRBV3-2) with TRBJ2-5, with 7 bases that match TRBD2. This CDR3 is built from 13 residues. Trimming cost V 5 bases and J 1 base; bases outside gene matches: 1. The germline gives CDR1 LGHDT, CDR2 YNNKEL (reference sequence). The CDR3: CASSSSGQETQYF. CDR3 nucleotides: TGTGCCAGCAGCTCTAGCGGCCAAGAGACCCAGTACTTC.

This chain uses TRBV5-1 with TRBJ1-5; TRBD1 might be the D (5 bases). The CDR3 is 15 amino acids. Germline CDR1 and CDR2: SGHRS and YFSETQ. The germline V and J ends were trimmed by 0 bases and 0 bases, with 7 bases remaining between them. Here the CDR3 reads CASSLAGHSNQPQHF. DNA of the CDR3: TGCGCCAGCAGCTTGGCAGGGCATAGCAATCAGCCCCAGCATTTT.

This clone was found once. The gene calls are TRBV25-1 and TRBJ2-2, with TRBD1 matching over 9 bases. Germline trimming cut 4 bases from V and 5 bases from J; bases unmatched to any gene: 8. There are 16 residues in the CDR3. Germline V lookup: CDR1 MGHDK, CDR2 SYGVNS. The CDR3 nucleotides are TGTGCCAGCAGTGTCCGGGACAGGGATTTAACCGGGGAGCTGTTTTTT. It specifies CASSVRDRDLTGELFF.

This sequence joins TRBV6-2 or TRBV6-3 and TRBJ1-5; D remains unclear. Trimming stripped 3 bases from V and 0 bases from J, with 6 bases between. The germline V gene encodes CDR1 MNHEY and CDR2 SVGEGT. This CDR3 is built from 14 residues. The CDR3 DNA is TGTGCCAGCAGTTATCTAGATAGCAATCAGCCCCAGCATTTT. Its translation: CASSYLDSNQPQHF.

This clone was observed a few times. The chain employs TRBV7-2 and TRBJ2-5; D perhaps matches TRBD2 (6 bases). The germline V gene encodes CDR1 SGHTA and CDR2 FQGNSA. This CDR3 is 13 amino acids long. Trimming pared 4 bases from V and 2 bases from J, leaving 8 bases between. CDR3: CASSWDWQETQYF. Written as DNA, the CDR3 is TGTGCCAGCAGCTGGGACTGGCAAGAGACCCAGTACTTC.

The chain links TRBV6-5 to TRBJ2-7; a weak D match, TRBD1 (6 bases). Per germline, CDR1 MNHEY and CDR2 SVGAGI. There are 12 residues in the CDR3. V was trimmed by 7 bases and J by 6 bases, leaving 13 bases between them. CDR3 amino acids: CASTSQGGEQYF. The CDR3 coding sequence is TGTGCCAGCACTTCACAGGGCGGCGAGCAGTACTTC.

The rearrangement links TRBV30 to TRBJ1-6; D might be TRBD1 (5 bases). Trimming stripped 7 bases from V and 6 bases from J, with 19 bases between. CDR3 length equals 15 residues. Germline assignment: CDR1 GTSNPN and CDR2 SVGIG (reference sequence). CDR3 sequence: CAFNRGVVSNSPLHF. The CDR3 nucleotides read TGTGCCTTCAATCGGGGGGTTGTCAGTAATTCACCCCTCCACTTT.

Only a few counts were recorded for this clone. CDR3 nucleotides: TGTGCCAGCAGTTACGGGCAGGGGGGTCAAGAGCAGTACTTC. It yields the protein CASSYGQGGQEQYF. The chain joins TRBV28 to TRBJ2-7, with D possibly matching TRBD1 (7 bases). Germline CDR1 reads MDHEN; CDR2 reads SYDVKM. The CDR3 is made up of 14 amino acids. V dropped 4 bases and J dropped 7 bases, with 17 bases sitting between them.

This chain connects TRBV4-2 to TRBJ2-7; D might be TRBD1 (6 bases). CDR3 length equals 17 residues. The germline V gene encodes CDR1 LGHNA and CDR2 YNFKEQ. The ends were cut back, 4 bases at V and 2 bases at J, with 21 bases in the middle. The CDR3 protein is CASSPWVLTGSTYEQYF. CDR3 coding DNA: TGTGCCAGCAGCCCCTGGGTCCTAACAGGGTCGACCTACGAGCAGTACTTC.

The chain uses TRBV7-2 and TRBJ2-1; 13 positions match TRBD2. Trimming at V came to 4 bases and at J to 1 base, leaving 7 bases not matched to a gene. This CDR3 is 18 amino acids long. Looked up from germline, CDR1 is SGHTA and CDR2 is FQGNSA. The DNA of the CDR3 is TGTGCCAGCAGCTGGACTAGCGGGAGTGTCGATTCCTACAATGAGCAGTTCTTC. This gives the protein CASSWTSGSVDSYNEQFF.

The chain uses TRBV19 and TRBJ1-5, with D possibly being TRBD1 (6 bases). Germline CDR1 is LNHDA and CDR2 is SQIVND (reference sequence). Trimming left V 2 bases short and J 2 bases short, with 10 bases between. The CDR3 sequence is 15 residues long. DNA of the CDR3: TGTGCCAGTAGTATATATCCAGGGGGCAATCAGCCCCAGCATTTT. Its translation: CASSIYPGGNQPQHF.

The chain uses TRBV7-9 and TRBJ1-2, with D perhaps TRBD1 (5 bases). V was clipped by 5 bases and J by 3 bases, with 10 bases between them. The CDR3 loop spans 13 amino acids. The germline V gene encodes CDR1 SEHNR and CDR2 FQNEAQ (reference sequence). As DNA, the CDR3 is TGTGCCAGCAGCATGACAGTGGACTATGGCTACACCTTC. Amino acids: CASSMTVDYGYTF.

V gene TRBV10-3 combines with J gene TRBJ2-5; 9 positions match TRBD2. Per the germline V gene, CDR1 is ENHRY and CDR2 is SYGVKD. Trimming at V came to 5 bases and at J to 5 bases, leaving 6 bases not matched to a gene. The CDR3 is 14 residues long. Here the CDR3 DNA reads TGTGCCATCAGTCCGGGACTAGCCTGGGAGACCCAGTACTTC. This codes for CAISPGLAWETQYF.

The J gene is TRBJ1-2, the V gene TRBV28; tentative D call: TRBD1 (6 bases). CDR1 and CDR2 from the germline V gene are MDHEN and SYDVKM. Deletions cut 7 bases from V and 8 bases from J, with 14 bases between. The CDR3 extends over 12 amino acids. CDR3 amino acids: CASNAGALGYTF. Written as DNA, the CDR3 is TGTGCCAGCAACGCAGGGGCATTGGGCTACACCTTC.

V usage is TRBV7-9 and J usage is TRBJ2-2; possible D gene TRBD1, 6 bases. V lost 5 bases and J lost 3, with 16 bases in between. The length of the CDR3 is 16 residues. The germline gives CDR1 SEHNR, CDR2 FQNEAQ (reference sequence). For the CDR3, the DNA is TGTGCCAGCAGCCCGAGAGGTGGGACATACACCGGGGAGCTGTTTTTT. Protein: CASSPRGGTYTGELFF.

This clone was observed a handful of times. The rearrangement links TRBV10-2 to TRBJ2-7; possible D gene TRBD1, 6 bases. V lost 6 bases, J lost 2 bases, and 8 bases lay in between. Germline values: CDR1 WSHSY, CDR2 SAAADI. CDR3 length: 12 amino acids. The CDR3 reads CASRQGPYEQYF. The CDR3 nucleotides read TGCGCCAGCAGGCAGGGGCCCTACGAGCAGTACTTC.

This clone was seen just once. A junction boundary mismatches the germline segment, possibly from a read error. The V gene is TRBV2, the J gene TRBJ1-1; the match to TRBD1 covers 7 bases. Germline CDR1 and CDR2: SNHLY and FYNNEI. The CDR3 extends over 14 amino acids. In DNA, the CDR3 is TGTGCCAGCAGTGTCTTAGGGACAGCCGCGGCGGGGATCTTT. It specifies CASSVLGTAAAGIF.

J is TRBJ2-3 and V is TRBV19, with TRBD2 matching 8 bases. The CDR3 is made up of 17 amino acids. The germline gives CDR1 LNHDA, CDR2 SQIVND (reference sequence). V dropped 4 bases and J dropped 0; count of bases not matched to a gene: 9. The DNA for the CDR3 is TGTGCCAGTAGTACACCCTTTAGCGGGGAAAGCACAGATACGCAGTATTTT. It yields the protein CASSTPFSGESTDTQYF. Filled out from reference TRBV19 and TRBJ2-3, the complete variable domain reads DGGITQSPKYLFRKEGQNVTLSCEQNLNHDAMYWYRQDPGQGLRLIYYSQIVNDFQKGDIAEGYSVSREKKESFPLTVTSAQKNPTAFYLCASSTPFSGESTDTQYFGPGTRLTVL.

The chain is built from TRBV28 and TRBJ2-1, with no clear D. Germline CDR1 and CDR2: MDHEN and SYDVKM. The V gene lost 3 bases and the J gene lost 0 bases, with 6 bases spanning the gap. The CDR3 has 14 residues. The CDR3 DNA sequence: TGTGCCAGCAGTTTGGTGAGCTCCTACAATGAGCAGTTCTTC. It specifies CASSLVSSYNEQFF.

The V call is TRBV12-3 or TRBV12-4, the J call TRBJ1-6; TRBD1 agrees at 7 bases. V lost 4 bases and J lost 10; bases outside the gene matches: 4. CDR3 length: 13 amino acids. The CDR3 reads CASSSDRASPLHF. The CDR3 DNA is TGTGCCAGCAGTTCCGACAGGGCCTCACCCCTCCACTTT.